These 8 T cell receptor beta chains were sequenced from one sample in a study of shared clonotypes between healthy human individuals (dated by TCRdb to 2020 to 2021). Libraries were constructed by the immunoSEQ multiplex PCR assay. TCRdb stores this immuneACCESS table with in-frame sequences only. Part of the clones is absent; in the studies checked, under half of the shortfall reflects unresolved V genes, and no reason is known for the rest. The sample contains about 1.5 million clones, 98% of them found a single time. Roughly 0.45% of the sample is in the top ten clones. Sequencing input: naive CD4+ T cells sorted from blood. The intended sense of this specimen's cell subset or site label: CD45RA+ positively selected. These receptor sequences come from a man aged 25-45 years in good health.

The CDR3, as DNA: TGTGCCAGCAGTATGAGTGTACCTGGGGCCAACGTCCTGACTTTC. Protein: CASSMSVPGANVLTF. V is TRBV2 and J is TRBJ2-6; D is unresolved. V lost 5 bases and J lost 2, with 10 bases in between. The CDR3 length is 15 residues. CDR1 and CDR2 from the germline V gene are SNHLY and FYNNEI.

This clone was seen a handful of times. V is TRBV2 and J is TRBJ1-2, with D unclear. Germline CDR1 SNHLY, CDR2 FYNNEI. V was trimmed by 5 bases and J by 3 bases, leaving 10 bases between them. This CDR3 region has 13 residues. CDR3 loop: CASSTGQDYGYTF. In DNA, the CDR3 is TGTGCCAGCAGTACCGGGCAGGACTATGGCTACACCTTC.

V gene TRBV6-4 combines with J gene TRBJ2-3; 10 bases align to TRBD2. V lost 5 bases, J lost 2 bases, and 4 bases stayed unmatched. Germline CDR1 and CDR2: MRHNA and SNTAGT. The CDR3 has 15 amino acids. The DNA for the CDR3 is TGTGCCAGCAGTAGGCTAGCGGGGGACACAGATACGCAGTATTTT. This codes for CASSRLAGDTDTQYF.

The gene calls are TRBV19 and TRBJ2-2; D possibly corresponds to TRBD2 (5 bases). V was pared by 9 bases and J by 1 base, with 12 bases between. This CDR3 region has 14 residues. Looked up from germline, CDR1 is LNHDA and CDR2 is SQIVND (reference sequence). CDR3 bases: TGTGCCAGCAATCCCGGAGGGAACACCGGGGAGCTGTTTTTT. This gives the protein CASNPGGNTGELFF.

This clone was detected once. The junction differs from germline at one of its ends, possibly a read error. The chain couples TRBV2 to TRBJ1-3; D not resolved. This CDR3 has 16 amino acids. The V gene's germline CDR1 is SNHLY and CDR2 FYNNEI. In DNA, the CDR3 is TGTGCCTGCAGCTTTTGGGTGACCAGATCTGGAAACACCATATATTTT. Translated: CACSFWVTRSGNTIYF.

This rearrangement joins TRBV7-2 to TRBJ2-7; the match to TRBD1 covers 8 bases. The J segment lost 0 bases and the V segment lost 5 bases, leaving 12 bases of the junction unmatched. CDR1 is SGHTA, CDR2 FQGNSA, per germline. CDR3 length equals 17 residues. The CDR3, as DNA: TGTGCCAGCAGCACCGCCTGGGACAGGCTAAGCTCCTACGAGCAGTACTTC. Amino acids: CASSTAWDRLSSYEQYF. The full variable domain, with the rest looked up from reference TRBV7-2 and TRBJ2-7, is GAGVSQSPSNKVTEKGKDVELRCDPISGHTALYWYRQSLGQGLEFLIYFQGNSAPDKSGLPSDRFSAERTGGSVSTLTIQRTQQEDSAVYLCASSTAWDRLSSYEQYFGPGTRLTVT.

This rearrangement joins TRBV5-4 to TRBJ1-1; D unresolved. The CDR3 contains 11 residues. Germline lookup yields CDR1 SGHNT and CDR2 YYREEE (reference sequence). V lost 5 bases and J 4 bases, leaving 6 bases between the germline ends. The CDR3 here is CASRAGTEAFF. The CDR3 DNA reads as TGTGCCAGCAGAGCAGGCACTGAAGCTTTCTTT.

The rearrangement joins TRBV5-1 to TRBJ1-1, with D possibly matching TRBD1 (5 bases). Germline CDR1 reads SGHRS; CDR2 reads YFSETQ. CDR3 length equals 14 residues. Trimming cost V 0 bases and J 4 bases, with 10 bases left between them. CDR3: CASSLGPGTTEAFF. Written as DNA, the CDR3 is TGCGCCAGCAGCTTGGGGCCGGGGACCACTGAAGCTTTCTTT.